The rows below give T cell receptor beta chains drawn from one sample of a study of PD-1 blockade in mismatch repair-deficient tumors. The repertoire was sequenced with immunoSEQ multiplex PCR; TCRdb's copy has only in-frame clones and lacks some. Here the sample spans 90,000 to 120,000 clones, about 79% being singletons. Sequencing used peripheral blood, obtained about eight months after starting pembrolizumab. The receptor source for this set is an adult with mismatch repair-deficient cancer. The CDR3 runs from the conserved cysteine through the conserved F or W. The D gene is left open where the match is weak. Not every row has a clone size; where given, it reads once, few, many or a size class.

len	d_gene	abundance	v_gene	j_gene	CDR3aa	CDR3nt
13	.	many	TRBV10-1	TRBJ2-7	CASSDGATYEQYF	TGCGCCAGCAGTGACGGGGCTACCTACGAGCAGTACTTC
15	.	few	TRBV28	TRBJ1-2	CASSLSPPQRYGYTF	TGTGCCAGCAGTTTATCCCCTCCGCAGAGGTATGGCTACACCTTC
11	.	few	TRBV28	TRBJ2-7	CASRRAYEQYF	TGTGCCAGCAGGAGGGCCTACGAGCAGTACTTC
14	.	.	TRBV14	TRBJ2-5	CASSQGARSETQYF	TGTGCCAGCAGCCAAGGTGCCAGGTCAGAGACCCAGTACTTC
15	TRBD2	once	TRBV6-4	TRBJ2-1	CASSPGAGRPNEQFF	TGTGCCAGCAGTCCCGGAGCGGGGAGGCCTAATGAGCAGTTCTTC
13	TRBD1	few	TRBV2	TRBJ1-5	CASSPTGSQPQHF	TGTGCCAGCAGTCCGACAGGGAGTCAGCCCCAGCATTTT
17	TRBD2	.	TRBV5-1	TRBJ2-3	CASSLFSREINPDTQYF	TGCGCCAGCAGCCTCTTCTCGCGGGAGATAAACCCAGATACGCAGTATTTT
13	TRBD2	.	TRBV29-1	TRBJ2-7	CSVELAGTYEQYF	TGCAGCGTTGAGCTAGCGGGGACCTACGAGCAGTACTTC
14	.	.	TRBV4-2	TRBJ2-5	CASSLQARGETQYF	TGTGCCAGCAGCCTCCAGGCCCGAGGGGAGACCCAGTACTTC
12	.	few	TRBV7-9	TRBJ2-1	CASSPIAGEQFF	TGTGCCAGCAGCCCCATAGCTGGTGAGCAGTTCTTC
13	.	.	TRBV15	TRBJ2-7	CATSRALEDEQYF	TGTGCCACCAGCAGAGCCCTCGAGGACGAGCAGTACTTC
15	.	.	TRBV30	TRBJ1-1	CAWRPRGGQYTEAFF	TGTGCCTGGAGGCCCCGGGGAGGGCAGTACACTGAAGCTTTCTTT
13	.	.	TRBV7-8	TRBJ2-7	CAATPGPDYEQYF	TGTGCCGCCACTCCAGGGCCCGACTACGAGCAGTACTTC
14	TRBD1	.	TRBV7-9	TRBJ1-1	CASSTGTVNTEAFF	TGTGCCAGCAGCACTGGGACAGTGAACACTGAAGCTTTCTTT
14	TRBD1	few	TRBV4-2	TRBJ1-1	CASSFTGVQTEAFF	TGTGCCAGCAGCTTTACAGGGGTCCAAACTGAAGCTTTCTTT
15	.	.	TRBV7-8	TRBJ1-3	CASSLSRGPGNTIYF	TGTGCCAGCAGCCTTTCCCGGGGGCCTGGAAACACCATATATTTT
13	.	.	TRBV7-3	TRBJ2-1	CASSLTFSDEQFF	TGTGCCAGCAGCTTAACGTTCAGCGATGAGCAGTTCTTC
14	.	.	TRBV9	TRBJ2-7	CASSPLMEGSEQYF	TGTGCCAGCAGCCCTCTCATGGAGGGCAGCGAGCAGTACTTC
16	.	.	TRBV6-1	TRBJ2-1	CASSETGSDAYNEQFF	TGTGCCAGCAGTGAAACGGGTAGCGATGCCTACAATGAGCAGTTCTTC
12	.	.	TRBV14	TRBJ2-3	CASSPAGPRQYF	TGTGCCAGCAGCCCCGCGGGACCACGGCAGTATTTT
13	.	.	TRBV6-1	TRBJ1-2	CASSPLMTDGYTF	TGTGCCAGCAGTCCCCTAATGACAGATGGCTACACCTTC
16	TRBD2	.	TRBV5-4	TRBJ2-3	CASSPRTSGITDTQYF	TGTGCCAGCAGCCCCCGGACTAGCGGGATAACAGATACGCAGTATTTT
16	TRBD2	.	TRBV11-3	TRBJ2-1	CASRRSTSGPYNEQFF	TGTGCCAGCAGACGTTCTACTAGCGGCCCCTACAATGAGCAGTTCTTC
15	TRBD1	.	TRBV27	TRBJ2-5	CASGQGFVDRETQYF	TGTGCCAGCGGACAGGGCTTCGTCGATAGGGAGACCCAGTACTTC
14	TRBD1	.	TRBV7-3	TRBJ2-1	CASSTGDSKNEQFF	TGTGCCAGCAGCACAGGGGACAGCAAGAATGAGCAGTTCTTC
13	.	.	TRBV7-3	TRBJ2-5	CASSLADQETQYF	TGTGCCAGCAGCCTCGCGGACCAAGAGACCCAGTACTTC
17	.	once	TRBV5-8	TRBJ2-1	CASSPKDRTVLYNEQFF	TGTGCCAGCAGCCCGAAAGATCGGACAGTCCTCTACAATGAGCAGTTCTTC
14	TRBD1	once	TRBV5-1	TRBJ2-3	CASSYTGDTDTQYF	TGCGCCAGCAGCTATACAGGGGACACAGATACGCAGTATTTT
15	.	.	TRBV9	TRBJ2-1	CASSADSGSYNEQFF	TGTGCCAGCAGCGCAGATAGCGGATCCTACAATGAGCAGTTCTTC
13	.	.	TRBV7-2	TRBJ1-2	CASSLGGNYGYTF	TGTGCCAGCAGCTTGGGGGGGAACTATGGCTACACCTTC